This TCR beta chain was obtained from a study of beta chain features in type 1 diabetes (dated by TCRdb to the late 2010s). Looking at the study overall: Mean age, gender distribution, total cell number and subset yield did not differ between patients and healthy donors. A total of some 110 million sorted cells were examined across all samples, and the number of cells per subset was strongly correlated with RNA yield. In the study, recently diagnosed type 1 diabetes patients and matched healthy donors were compared on the TCRB repertoires of their sorted circulating CD4+ T cell subsets. Regulatory and stem cell-like memory subsets were isolated from only 8 patients and roughly eight healthy donors, whereas naive and central memory subsets came from all 30 or so donors. What the research found in general, with its limitations: PCR might favor shorter templates, but patient and control samples were amplified and corrected together, so any skew would affect both groups equally. Type 1 diabetes patients showed a moderate but significant shortening of TCRB CDR3 length in all four CD4+ subsets. Because the HLA sub-analyses included only small numbers of individuals, any influence of HLA type on TCRB rearrangement was left unresolved. Because cDNA rather than genomic DNA was sequenced, highly expressing activated cells could have been over-represented, although no difference in activation and CD3 levels was found between groups. Naive, central memory and regulatory TCRB repertoires appeared to be more alike among patients than among healthy donors. Fewer insertions and more nucleotide deletions at VDJ recombination sites were observed in patients with type 1 diabetes, implying thymic rearrangement abnormalities.

From each donor, a single peripheral blood sample of 90 to 150 mL on average was drawn into heparinised tubes. Using a panel that included CD45RO, CCR7, CD25, CD127, CD95 and CD27, naive, central memory, regulatory and stem cell-like memory CD4+ T cells were sorted on a BD FACSAria II. Purity was above 95% for every sorted population. PBMCs were separated immediately by Lymphoprep density gradient centrifugation and were stained directly, without being cultured. To minimize batch effects, samples were stained and sorted in pairs, one healthy donor with one patient per experiment. Concerning this clone: Its antigen is unknown. No much larger clone exists at a distance of one base, and base qualities are not known.

The CDR3 holds 14 amino acids from the cysteine to the phenylalanine. This entry keeps only the CDR3 DNA: 42 bases, framed from base 1. Trimming costs V 3 bases and J 8 bases, and their ends lie 16 bases apart. Reading the germline V gene gives CDR1 KGHSH and CDR2 LQKENI. The entire isolated RNA was reverse transcribed using the High Capacity cDNA Reverse Transcription Kit, and thus expressed TCRB transcripts were sequenced. Naive, central memory and regulatory T cell samples underwent deep immunoSEQ sequencing, averaging around 3.9 million total reads per sample. Sorted cells were lysed in RLT buffer and RNA was extracted with DNase-treated RNeasy Micro or Mini kits, depending on cell number. Each cell subset was processed separately to prevent cross-contamination, with patient and healthy donor samples processed together. The immunoSEQ multiplex PCR was used to amplify TCRB sequences from cDNA, yielding 87-bp fragments that span the CDR3 region. Amplicons were sequenced on the Illumina HiSeq platform. Processing in the source paper ran as follows. Synthetic template baselines were used to correct PCR bias computationally, reads within Hamming distance 2 were collapsed, and singletons that could not be merged were discarded. Reads were aligned to IMGT to assign V, D and J genes, CDR3 length, and insertions or deletions at six rearrangement sites. Within each subset, clonotype counts were normalized to sorted cell number, after which true diversity and Gini coefficients were computed with the tcR R package. The overlap coefficient, calculated on TCRB nucleotide sequences, was used to measure repertoire sharing. Out-of-frame TCRB sequences from naive cells were analyzed to stand in for the pre-selection repertoire. TCRdb provides this immuneACCESS table in a form limited to in-frame rearrangements. Some clones are lacking; in checked studies, under half of them reflect an unresolved V gene, and why the rest are absent is not known. V and J calls and clone size are copied from that table; D and trimming were computed from the DNA. The sample table records roughly 500,000 clones; roughly an eighth of these occur just once. The top ten clonotypes cover around 0.05% of the sample.

The source material was naive CD4+ T cells from blood. The sample's cell subset or site label, in plain terms: true naive CD4+ T cells. The sequence links TRBV18 to TRBJ1-2; D gene: possibly TRBD1, on 6 matching bases. This clonotype was sampled from a woman aged 18-35 years in good health. CDR3 loop: CASSPVKGDGGYTF. Read as DNA, the sequence is TGTGCCAGCTCACCCGTGAAGGGGGATGGCGGCTACACCTTC.